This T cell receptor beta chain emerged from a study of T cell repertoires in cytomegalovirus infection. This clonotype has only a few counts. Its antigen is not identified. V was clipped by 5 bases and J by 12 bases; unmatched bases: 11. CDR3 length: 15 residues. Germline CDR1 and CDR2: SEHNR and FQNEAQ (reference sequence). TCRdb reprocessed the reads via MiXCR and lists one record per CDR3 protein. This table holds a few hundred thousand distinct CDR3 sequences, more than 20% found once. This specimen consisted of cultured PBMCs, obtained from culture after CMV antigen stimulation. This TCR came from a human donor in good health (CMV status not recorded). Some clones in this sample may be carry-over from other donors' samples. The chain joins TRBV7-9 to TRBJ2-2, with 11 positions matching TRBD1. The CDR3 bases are TGTGCCAGCAGCCCCGGACAGGGGGCATCAAGAAAGCTGTTTTTT. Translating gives CASSPGQGASRKLFF.